A single sample gave rise to the 4 T cell receptor beta chains below, sequenced in a study of blood T cells in healthy people across ages. Together with a sample-barcoded 5' primer, a J-beta primer mix was included in a second PCR lasting roughly 6 to 12 cycles. In TCRdb, the 5' RACE reads were re-called with MiXCR into one record per CDR3 protein. Of 550,000 to 800,000 distinct CDR3 sequences in the sample, roughly 30% are singletons; the top ten hold about 16%. Sequencing was performed on blood. These receptors all come from a woman at least 80 years old in good health.

The chain links TRBV20-1 to TRBJ2-7, with D hard to call. Per the germline V gene, CDR1 is DFQATT and CDR2 is SNEGSKA (reference sequence). The CDR3 length is 15 residues. V was trimmed by 0 bases and J by 0 bases, leaving 12 bases between them. The CDR3 region is CSARDIGWSSYEQYF. The DNA for the CDR3 is TGCAGTGCTAGAGATATTGGCTGGAGCTCCTACGAGCAGTACTTC.

Points on this clonotype: This may come from a read error, since a much larger clone is one base off. V and J are TRBV6-1 and TRBJ2-1, with D perhaps assigned TRBD1 or TRBD2 (5 bases each). There are 14 residues in the CDR3. Germline values: CDR1 MNHNS, CDR2 SASEGT. Deletions cut 6 bases from V and 6 bases from J, with 15 bases between. The CDR3 region is CASRSGTVGNEQFF. CDR3 DNA sequence: TGTGCCAGCAGGTCAGGGACGGTAGGCAATGAGCAGTTCTTC.

This clonotype showed up many times. This rearrangement joins TRBV5-1 to TRBJ2-1, with TRBD1 matching over 8 bases. This CDR3 comprises 15 residues. The junction had 10 bases not matched to a gene; V was cut back by 4 bases and J by 7 bases. In germline, CDR1 is SGHRS, CDR2 YFSETQ. CDR3 DNA: TGCGCCAGCAGCGTTCCGGGACAGGTTATGAATGAGCAGTTCTTC. It is translated as CASSVPGQVMNEQFF. The variable domain in full, with the rest retrieved from reference TRBV5-1 and TRBJ2-1, is KAGVTQTPRYLIKTRGQQVTLSCSPISGHRSVSWYQQTPGQGLQFLFEYFSETQRNKGNFPGRFSGRQFSNSRSEMNVSTLELGDSALYLCASSVPGQVMNEQFFGPGTRLTVL.

This clonotype was seen ten or more times. V usage is TRBV20-1 and J usage is TRBJ2-6; no clear D. Germline loops: CDR1 DFQATT, CDR2 SNEGSKA (reference sequence). There are 14 residues in the CDR3. The V end was cut by 3 bases, the J end by 0 bases, with 6 bases between. Written as DNA, the CDR3 is TGCAGTGCTAGGGGAATCTCTGGGGCCAACGTCCTGACTTTC. This sequence encodes CSARGISGANVLTF.